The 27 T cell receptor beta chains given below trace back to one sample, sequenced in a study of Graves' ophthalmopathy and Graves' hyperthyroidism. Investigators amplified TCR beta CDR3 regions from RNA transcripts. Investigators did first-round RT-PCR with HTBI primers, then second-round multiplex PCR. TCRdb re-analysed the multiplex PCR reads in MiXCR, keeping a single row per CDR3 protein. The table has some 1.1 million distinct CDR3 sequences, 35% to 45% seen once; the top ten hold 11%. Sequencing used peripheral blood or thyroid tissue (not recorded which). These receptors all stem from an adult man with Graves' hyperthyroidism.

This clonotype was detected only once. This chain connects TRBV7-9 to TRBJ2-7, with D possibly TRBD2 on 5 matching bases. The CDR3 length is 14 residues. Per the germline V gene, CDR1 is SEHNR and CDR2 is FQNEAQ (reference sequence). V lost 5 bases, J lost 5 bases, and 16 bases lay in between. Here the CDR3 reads CASSLDGKPHEQYF. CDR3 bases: TGTGCCAGCAGCCTTGACGGGAAACCCCACGAGCAGTACTTC.

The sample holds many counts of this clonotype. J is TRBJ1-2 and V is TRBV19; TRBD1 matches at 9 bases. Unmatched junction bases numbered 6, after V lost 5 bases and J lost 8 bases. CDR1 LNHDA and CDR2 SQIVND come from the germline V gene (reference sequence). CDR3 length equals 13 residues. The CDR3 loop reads CASSGQGRKGYTF. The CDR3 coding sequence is TGTGCCAGTAGTGGACAGGGGCGGAAAGGCTACACCTTC. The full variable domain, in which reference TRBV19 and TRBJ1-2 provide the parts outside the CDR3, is DGGITQSPKYLFRKEGQNVTLSCEQNLNHDAMYWYRQDPGQGLRLIYYSQIVNDFQKGDIAEGYSVSREKKESFPLTVTSAQKNPTAFYLCASSGQGRKGYTFGSGTRLTVV.

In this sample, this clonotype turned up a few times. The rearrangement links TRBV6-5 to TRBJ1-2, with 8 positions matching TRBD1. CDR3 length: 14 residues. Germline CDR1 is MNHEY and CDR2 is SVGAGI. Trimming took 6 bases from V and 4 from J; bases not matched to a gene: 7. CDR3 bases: TGTGCCAGCAGCAGGACAGGGCGGGGCTATGGCTACACCTTC. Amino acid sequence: CASSRTGRGYGYTF.

CDR3 sequence: CASSQGQASTDTQYF. The CDR3 DNA is TGCGCCAGCAGCCAAGGACAGGCTAGCACAGATACGCAGTATTTT. The V call is TRBV4-1, the J call TRBJ2-3, with D tentatively TRBD1 (6 bases). The CDR3 spans 15 residues. Looked up from germline, CDR1 is MGHRA and CDR2 is YSYEKL. V was trimmed by 1 base and J by 0 bases, leaving 8 bases between them.

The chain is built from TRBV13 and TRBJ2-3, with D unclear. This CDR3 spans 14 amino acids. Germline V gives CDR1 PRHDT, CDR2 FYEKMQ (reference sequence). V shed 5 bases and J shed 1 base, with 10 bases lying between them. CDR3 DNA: TGTGCCAGCAGCGGGTTCCGGGGCACAGATACGCAGTATTTT. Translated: CASSGFRGTDTQYF.

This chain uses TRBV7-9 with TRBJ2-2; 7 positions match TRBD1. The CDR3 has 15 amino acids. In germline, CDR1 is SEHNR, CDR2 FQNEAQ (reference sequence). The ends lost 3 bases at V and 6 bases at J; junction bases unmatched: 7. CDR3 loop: CASSFRDSVPGELFF. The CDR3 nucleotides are TGTGCCAGCAGCTTTAGGGACAGTGTACCCGGGGAGCTGTTTTTT.

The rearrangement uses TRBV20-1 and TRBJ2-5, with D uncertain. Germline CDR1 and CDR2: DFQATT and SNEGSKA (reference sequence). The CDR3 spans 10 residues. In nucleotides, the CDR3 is TGCAGCCAAGTCCAAGAGACCCAGTACTTC. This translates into CSQVQETQYF.

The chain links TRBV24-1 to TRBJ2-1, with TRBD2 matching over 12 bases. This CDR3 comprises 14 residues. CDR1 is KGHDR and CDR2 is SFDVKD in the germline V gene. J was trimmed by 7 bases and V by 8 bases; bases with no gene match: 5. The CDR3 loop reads CATTGTSGLNEQFF. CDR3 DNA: TGTGCCACCACCGGGACTAGCGGGCTTAATGAGCAGTTCTTC.

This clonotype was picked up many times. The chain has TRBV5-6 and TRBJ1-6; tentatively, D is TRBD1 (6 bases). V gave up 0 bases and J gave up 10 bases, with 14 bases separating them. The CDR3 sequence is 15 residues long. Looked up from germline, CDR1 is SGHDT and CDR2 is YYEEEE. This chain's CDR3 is CASSLEQGSGSPLHF. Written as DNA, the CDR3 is TGTGCCAGCAGCTTGGAGCAGGGGTCAGGCTCACCCCTCCACTTT.

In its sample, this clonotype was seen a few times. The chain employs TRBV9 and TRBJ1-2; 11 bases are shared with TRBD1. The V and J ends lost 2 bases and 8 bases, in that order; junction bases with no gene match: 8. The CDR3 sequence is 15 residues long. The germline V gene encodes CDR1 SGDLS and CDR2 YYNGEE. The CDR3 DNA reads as TGTGCCAGCAGCGTTCAAGAGAGGACAGGGGGCGGCTACACCTTC. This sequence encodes CASSVQERTGGGYTF.

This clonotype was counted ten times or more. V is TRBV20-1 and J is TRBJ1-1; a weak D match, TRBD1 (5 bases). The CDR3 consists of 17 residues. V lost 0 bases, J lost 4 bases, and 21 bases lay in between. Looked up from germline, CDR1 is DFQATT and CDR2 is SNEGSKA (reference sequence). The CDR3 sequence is CSARDYGAGNEGTEAFF. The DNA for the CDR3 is TGCAGTGCTAGAGATTATGGGGCAGGGAATGAAGGCACTGAAGCTTTCTTT.

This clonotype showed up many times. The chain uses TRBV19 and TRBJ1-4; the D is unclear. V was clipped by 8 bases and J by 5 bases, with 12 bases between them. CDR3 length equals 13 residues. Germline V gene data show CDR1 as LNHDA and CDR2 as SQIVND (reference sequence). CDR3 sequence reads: CASQNWRNEKLFF. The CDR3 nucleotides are TGTGCCAGTCAAAATTGGAGGAATGAAAAACTGTTTTTT.

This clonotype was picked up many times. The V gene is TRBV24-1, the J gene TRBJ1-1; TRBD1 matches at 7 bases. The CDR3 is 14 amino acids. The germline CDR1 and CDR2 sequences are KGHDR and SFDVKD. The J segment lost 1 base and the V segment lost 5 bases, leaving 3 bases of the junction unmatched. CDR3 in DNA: TGTGCCACCAGTGCAGGGACAGCGAACACTGAAGCTTTCTTT. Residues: CATSAGTANTEAFF.

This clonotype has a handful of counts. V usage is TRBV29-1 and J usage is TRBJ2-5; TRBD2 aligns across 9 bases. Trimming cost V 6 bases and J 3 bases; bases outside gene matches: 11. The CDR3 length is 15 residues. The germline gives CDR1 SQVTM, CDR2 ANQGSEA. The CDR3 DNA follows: TGCAGCGTCCAAGGGATTAGCGGGAGAGAAGAGACCCAGTACTTC. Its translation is CSVQGISGREETQYF.

CDR3 region: CSLRGLQPQHF. The CDR3 DNA follows: TGCAGCTTAAGGGGGCTTCAGCCCCAGCATTTT. The rearrangement links TRBV20-1 to TRBJ1-5; 7 bases agree with TRBD1. The CDR3 has 11 residues. Per germline, CDR1 DFQATT and CDR2 SNEGSKA (reference sequence).

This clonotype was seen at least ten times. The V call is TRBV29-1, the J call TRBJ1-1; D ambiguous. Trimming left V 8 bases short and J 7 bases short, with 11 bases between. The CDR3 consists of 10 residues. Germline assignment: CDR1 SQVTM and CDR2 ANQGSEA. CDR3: CSHISGEAFF. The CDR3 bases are TGCAGCCATATCTCCGGTGAAGCTTTCTTT.

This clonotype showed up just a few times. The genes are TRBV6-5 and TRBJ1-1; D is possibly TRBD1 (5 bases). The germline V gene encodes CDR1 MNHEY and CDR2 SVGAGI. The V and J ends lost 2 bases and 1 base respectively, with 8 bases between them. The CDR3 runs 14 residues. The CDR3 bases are TGTGCCAGCAGTTACCCGACAGAGAACACTGAAGCTTTCTTT. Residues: CASSYPTENTEAFF.

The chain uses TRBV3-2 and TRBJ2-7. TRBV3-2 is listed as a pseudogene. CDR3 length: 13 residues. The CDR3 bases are TGTGCCAGCAGCCAAGTGGGCATCTACGAGCAGTACTTC. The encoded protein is CASSQVGIYEQYF.

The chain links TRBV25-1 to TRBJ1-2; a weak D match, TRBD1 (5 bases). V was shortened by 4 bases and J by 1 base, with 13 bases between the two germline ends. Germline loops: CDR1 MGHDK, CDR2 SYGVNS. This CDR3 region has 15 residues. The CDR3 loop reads CASSGLMGGNYGYTF. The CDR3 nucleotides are TGTGCCAGCAGTGGGCTCATGGGGGGTAACTATGGCTACACCTTC.

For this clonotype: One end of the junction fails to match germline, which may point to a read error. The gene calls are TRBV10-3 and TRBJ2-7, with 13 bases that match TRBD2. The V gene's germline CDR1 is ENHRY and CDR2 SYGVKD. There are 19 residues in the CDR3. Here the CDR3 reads CASSPYRGVTSGRADEQYF. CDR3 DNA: TGTGCCAGCAGTCCTTACCGGGGCGTAACTAGCGGGAGGGCCGATGAGCAGTACTTC.

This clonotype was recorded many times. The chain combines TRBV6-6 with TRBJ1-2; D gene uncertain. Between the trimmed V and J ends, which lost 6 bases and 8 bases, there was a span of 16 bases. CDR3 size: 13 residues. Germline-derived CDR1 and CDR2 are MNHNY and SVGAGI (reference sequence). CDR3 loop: CASSQLAESGYTF. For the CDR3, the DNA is TGTGCCAGCAGCCAACTCGCCGAGTCAGGCTACACCTTC.

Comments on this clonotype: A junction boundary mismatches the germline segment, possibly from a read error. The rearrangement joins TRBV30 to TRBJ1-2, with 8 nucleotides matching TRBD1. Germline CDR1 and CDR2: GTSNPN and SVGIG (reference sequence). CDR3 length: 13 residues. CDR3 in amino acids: CAWSGGQDYGCTF. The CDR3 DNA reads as TGTGCCTGGAGTGGGGGACAGGACTATGGCTGCACCTTC.

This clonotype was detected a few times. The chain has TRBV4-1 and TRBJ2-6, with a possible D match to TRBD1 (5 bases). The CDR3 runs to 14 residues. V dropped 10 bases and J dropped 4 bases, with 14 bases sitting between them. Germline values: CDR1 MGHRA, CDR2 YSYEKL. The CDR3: CATAVGPGANVLTF. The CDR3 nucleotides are TGCGCCACCGCGGTGGGGCCCGGGGCCAACGTCCTGACTTTC.

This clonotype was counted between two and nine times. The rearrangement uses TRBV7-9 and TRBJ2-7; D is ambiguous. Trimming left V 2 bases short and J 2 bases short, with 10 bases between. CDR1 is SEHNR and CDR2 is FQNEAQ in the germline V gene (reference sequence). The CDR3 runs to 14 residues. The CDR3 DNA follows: TGTGCCAGCAGCTTAACTCCCCAGACCTACGAGCAGTACTTC. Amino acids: CASSLTPQTYEQYF.

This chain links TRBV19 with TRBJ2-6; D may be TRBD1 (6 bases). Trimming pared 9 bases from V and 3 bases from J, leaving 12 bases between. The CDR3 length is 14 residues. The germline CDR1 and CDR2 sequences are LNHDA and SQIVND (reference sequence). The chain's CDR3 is CASNLGGGANVLTF. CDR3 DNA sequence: TGTGCCAGCAACTTAGGGGGTGGGGCCAACGTCCTGACTTTC.

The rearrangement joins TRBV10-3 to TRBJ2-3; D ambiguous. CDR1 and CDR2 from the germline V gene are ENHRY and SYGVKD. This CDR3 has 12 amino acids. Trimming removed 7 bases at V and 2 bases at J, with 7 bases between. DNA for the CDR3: TGTGCCATCAATCAGGACACAGATACGCAGTATTTT. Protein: CAINQDTDTQYF.

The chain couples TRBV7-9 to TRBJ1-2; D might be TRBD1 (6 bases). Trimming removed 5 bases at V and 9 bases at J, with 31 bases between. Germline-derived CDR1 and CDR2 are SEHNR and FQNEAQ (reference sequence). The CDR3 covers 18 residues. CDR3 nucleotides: TGTGCCAGCAGCCCGGGACTAGCGGGGGCCCGGAGGGAGCGAAGCTACACCTTC. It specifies CASSPGLAGARRERSYTF. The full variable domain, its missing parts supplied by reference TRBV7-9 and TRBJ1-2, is DTGVSQNPRHKITKRGQNVTFRCDPISEHNRLYWYRQTLGQGPEFLTYFQNEAQLEKSRLLSDRFSAERPKGSFSTLEIQRTEQGDSAMYLCASSPGLAGARRERSYTFGSGTRLTVV.